This is a list of T cell receptor beta chains from one sample in a study of early T cells in non-severe SARS-CoV-2 infection. TCRdb processed the 5' RACE reads anew with MiXCR; each CDR3 protein has one entry. This sample has 75,000 to 90,000 distinct CDR3 sequences, with more than 12% found just once. Specimen: whole blood. The receptor set was obtained from an adult who was a healthcare worker with PCR-confirmed SARS-CoV-2 infection or an uninfected control (not recorded which). The CDR3 runs from the conserved cysteine through the conserved F or W. Size tells how often a clone was seen (once, few, many) or the class of an expanded clone, and some rows leave it out.

CDR3 protein,V gene,clone size,J gene
CSARSGHNEQFF,TRBV20-1,-,TRBJ2-1
CASTSGEGHYEQYF,TRBV5-1,many,TRBJ2-7
CASSLSQGTGNTIYF,TRBV28,few,TRBJ1-3
CASSPIPGQGASEQYF,TRBV5-1,few,TRBJ2-7
CASSYNRYEQYF,TRBV6-5,many,TRBJ2-7
CASSPWGALGNTIYF,TRBV7-6,-,TRBJ1-3
CASNQGLAGGSEQFF,TRBV9,-,TRBJ2-1
CASSSVSGGREQYF,TRBV12-3/TRBV12-4,-,TRBJ2-7
CASSQHPGETQYF,TRBV7-3,-,TRBJ2-5
CASSLRAGVYEQYF,TRBV12-3/TRBV12-4,many,TRBJ2-7
CASSPILGANTGELFF,TRBV10-1,few,TRBJ2-2
CASSNLTFLNTEAFF,TRBV7-9,many,TRBJ1-1
CASSYSMRTGELFF,TRBV6-5,-,TRBJ2-2
CSATHRVPEAFF,TRBV20-1,few,TRBJ1-1
CASSPETMAGVGDTQYF,TRBV6-2/TRBV6-3,many,TRBJ2-3
CASRLASNTGELFF,TRBV2,few,TRBJ2-2
CASSLRELNTEAFF,TRBV3-1,-,TRBJ1-1
CASSPGVGGNQPQHF,TRBV18,few,TRBJ1-5
CASSKGDRSGAEAFF,TRBV5-4,few,TRBJ1-1
CASSTDTQYF,TRBV6-4,many,TRBJ2-3
CASSPSEELFF,TRBV12-3/TRBV12-4,-,TRBJ2-2
CASSLELAGPYNEQFF,TRBV5-1,few,TRBJ2-1
CASSQDSLEGEQFF,TRBV5-1,few,TRBJ2-1
CASSQEVEGDTQYF,TRBV4-3,-,TRBJ2-3
CASSPRDSNSPLHF,TRBV5-4,-,TRBJ1-6
CASSLEDSSYNEQFF,TRBV11-2,few,TRBJ2-1
CASGTGSASGANVLTF,TRBV28,-,TRBJ2-6
CSVVQPTYGELFF,TRBV29-1,-,TRBJ2-2
CASSERGLRSNTGELFF,TRBV11-2,few,TRBJ2-2
CASSFQGLQKETQYF,TRBV11-2,few,TRBJ2-5
CASSSPGFYGYTF,TRBV28,many,TRBJ1-2
CASGLVPGTSGSNEQFF,TRBV12-5,few,TRBJ2-1
CSARDSLDEQFF,TRBV20-1,few,TRBJ2-1
CASSYGTSGSYEQFF,TRBV7-6,-,TRBJ2-1
CASSQDGGLIGTQYF,TRBV4-3,many,TRBJ2-5
CASSLVGSGNSPLHF,TRBV5-4,-,TRBJ1-6
CASSESSRFPGELFF,TRBV2,-,TRBJ2-2
CASSSGQINQPQHF,TRBV5-6,many,TRBJ1-5
CASSLAGVATGELFF,TRBV6-2/TRBV6-3,many,TRBJ2-2
CSAREETQYF,TRBV20-1,many,TRBJ2-5
CSVSGRGDEQFF,TRBV29-1,few,TRBJ2-1
CASSPPAGEKLFF,TRBV6-6,-,TRBJ1-4
CASSRTGTGGRSSYEQYF,TRBV11-2,-,TRBJ2-7
CSARAPGQVNQPQHF,TRBV20-1,few,TRBJ1-5
CASSLAKGAGQPQHF,TRBV5-5,few,TRBJ1-5
CASSAASQGAREKLFF,TRBV5-1,many,TRBJ1-4
CASSSAQAGVERELFF,TRBV6-2/TRBV6-3,-,TRBJ2-2